This T cell receptor (beta chain) was identified in a study of identical twins. TCRdb processed the 5' RACE reads anew with MiXCR; each CDR3 protein has one entry. The sample carries 1.5 million to 2 million distinct CDR3 sequences, around a third recorded once. Study-wide results and limits: With abundant cord blood beta clonotypes, insertions were fewer; memory repertoires showed no such pattern.

Trimming shortened V by 6 bases and J by 4 bases, and 15 bases separated the two germline ends. This CDR3 contains 14 residues. Remarks on this clonotype: Antigen: not known.

Sequencing was performed on cord blood. The chain joins TRBV12-3 or TRBV12-4 to TRBJ1-1; D unclear. This sequence was found in a newborn girl in good health. The CDR3 DNA reads TGTGCCAGCAGCTCTGGCGGTTGGCGCACTGAAGCTTTCTTT. It is translated as CASSSGGWRTEAFF.